Presented here are 13 T cell receptor beta chains from one specimen sequenced in a study of human thymus T cells. Here immunoSEQ multiplex PCR was the method, and the copy in TCRdb shows in-frame clones only, minus some. Here the sample spans about 60,000 clones, 94% being singletons. The specimen sequenced was blood. Source of these receptors: a boy in the first two years of life with a congenital heart defect but otherwise immunologically healthy.

V and J are TRBV23-1 and TRBJ2-7, with 7 bases aligning to TRBD1. TRBV23-1 is noted as an ORF with a role that remains uncertain. CDR3 length: 17 residues. Trimming cost V 2 bases and J 0 bases; bases outside gene matches: 10. CDR3 sequence reads: CASSQPDRAKVSYEQYF. Written as DNA, the CDR3 is TGCGCCAGCAGTCAACCCGACAGGGCCAAGGTCTCCTACGAGCAGTACTTC.

This chain connects TRBV10-1 to TRBJ2-1, with TRBD2 matching 14 bases. The CDR3 runs to 15 residues. J was trimmed by 7 bases and V by 4 bases; bases with no gene match: 3. Germline V gene lookup returns CDR1 WNHNN and CDR2 SYGVQD (reference sequence). As DNA, the CDR3 is TGCGCCAGCAGTGCCGGGACTAGCGGGAGAAATGAGCAGTTCTTC. This sequence encodes CASSAGTSGRNEQFF.

This chain connects TRBV2 to TRBJ1-6; 8 bases align to TRBD1. There are 16 residues in the CDR3. Germline-derived CDR1 and CDR2 are SNHLY and FYNNEI. Trimming cost V 1 base and J 8 bases; bases outside gene matches: 7. The DNA of the CDR3 is TGTGCCAGCAGTGAAGGGACAGGGCTTCCGGATTCACCCCTCCACTTT. This gives the protein CASSEGTGLPDSPLHF.

V is TRBV5-1 and J is TRBJ2-3, with 9 bases matching TRBD2. The CDR3 length is 16 residues. The V gene end was trimmed by 4 bases and the J gene end by 0 bases; junction bases not matched to a gene: 6. Germline V gene lookup returns CDR1 SGHRS and CDR2 YFSETQ. The CDR3 is CASSILSGSSTDTQYF. The CDR3 DNA reads TGCGCCAGCAGCATACTTAGCGGGAGCAGCACAGATACGCAGTATTTT.

V usage is TRBV28 and J usage is TRBJ2-3; D gene uncertain. In germline, CDR1 is MDHEN, CDR2 SYDVKM. This CDR3 region has 16 residues. V gave up 1 base and J gave up 2 bases, with 13 bases separating them. Here the CDR3 reads CASSLYPGRVTDTQYF. The DNA of the CDR3 is TGTGCCAGCAGTTTATACCCCGGAAGGGTCACAGATACGCAGTATTTT.

This clone was counted between two and nine times. CDR3 amino acids: CASSPGQANYNEQFF. The CDR3 region has the DNA TGTGCCAGCAGCCCCGGACAGGCCAACTACAATGAGCAGTTCTTC. This rearrangement joins TRBV7-6 to TRBJ2-1; 7 bases agree with TRBD1. V lost 5 bases to trimming and J lost 3 bases; unmatched junction nucleotides: 7. The CDR3 is 15 residues long. Germline assignment: CDR1 SGHVS and CDR2 FNYEAQ.

The genes are TRBV2 and TRBJ1-2, with D possibly TRBD1 on 6 matching bases. Germline CDR1 reads SNHLY; CDR2 reads FYNNEI. V was pared by 5 bases and J by 8 bases, with 12 bases between. The CDR3 is 12 amino acids. The CDR3 here is CASSTGYEGYTF. In nucleotides, the CDR3 is TGTGCCAGCAGTACAGGGTATGAGGGCTACACCTTC.

This rearrangement joins TRBV9 to TRBJ2-7; 9 bases align to TRBD2. Germline V lookup: CDR1 SGDLS, CDR2 YYNGEE. The CDR3 length is 16 residues. The trim removed 0 bases at V and 2 bases at J, leaving 6 bases unmatched. The CDR3 DNA reads TGTGCCAGCAGCGTAGGGGCGGGGGGGCCCCCCTACGAGCAGTACTTC. This gives the protein CASSVGAGGPPYEQYF.

The chain combines TRBV18 with TRBJ2-7, with TRBD1 matching over 8 bases. Germline values: CDR1 KGHSH, CDR2 LQKENI. The J segment lost 3 bases and the V segment lost 3 bases, leaving 10 bases of the junction unmatched. The CDR3 consists of 16 residues. The CDR3 sequence is CASSPTTGQALYEQYF. Here the CDR3 DNA reads TGTGCCAGCTCACCCACCACGGGACAGGCCCTCTACGAGCAGTACTTC.

The V and J genes are TRBV18 and TRBJ1-1; D ambiguous. Per germline, CDR1 KGHSH and CDR2 LQKENI. The V and J ends lost 2 bases and 1 base respectively, with 11 bases between them. CDR3 length: 15 residues. The chain's CDR3 is CASSPMGLRNTEAFF. CDR3 nucleotides: TGTGCCAGCTCACCAATGGGTTTACGGAACACTGAAGCTTTCTTT.

The chain is built from TRBV6-4 and TRBJ1-3; D uncertain. This CDR3 is 17 amino acids long. Germline loops: CDR1 MRHNA, CDR2 SNTAGT. Trimming took off 0 bases at V and 3 bases at J, with 15 bases between the two ends. The CDR3: CASSDSNGVSGGNTIYF. DNA for the CDR3: TGTGCCAGCAGTGACTCGAACGGGGTTTCGGGTGGAAACACCATATATTTT.

The V call is TRBV7-9, the J call TRBJ1-1, with D possibly matching TRBD1 (6 bases). CDR3 length: 14 residues. V lost 7 bases and J lost 2, with 14 bases in between. Per germline, CDR1 SEHNR and CDR2 FQNEAQ (reference sequence). In nucleotides, the CDR3 is TGTGCCAGCACCCTAGGGGGAGGTAACACTGAAGCTTTCTTT. Protein product: CASTLGGGNTEAFF.

The chain employs TRBV27 and TRBJ1-6, with D possibly matching TRBD1 (5 bases). Trimming stripped 5 bases from V and 7 bases from J, with 9 bases between. The germline V gene encodes CDR1 MNHEY and CDR2 SMNVEV (reference sequence). The CDR3 length is 13 residues. CDR3 in amino acids: CASSRGPNSPLHF. For the CDR3, the DNA is TGTGCCAGCAGTAGGGGTCCGAATTCACCCCTCCACTTT.